Included here is one T cell receptor beta chain sequence, with context. The data were obtained in a study of response to subunit inactivated influenza vaccine. The CDR3 is made up of 15 amino acids. Per the germline V gene, CDR1 is LGHNA and CDR2 is YSLEER. Deletions cut 1 base from V and 0 bases from J, with 10 bases between. TCRdb analysed the RT-PCR reads with MiXCR anew, one entry per CDR3 protein. Of hundreds of thousands of distinct CDR3 sequences in the sample, over 9% are singletons; the top ten hold approximately 11%. This same sample was also part of a study on T cells expressing NK-cell markers. That work states: The cDNA for TCR beta came from 5'RACE template switching with UMIs.

The V gene is TRBV4-3, the J gene TRBJ2-7, with D tentatively TRBD1 or TRBD2 (5 bases each). Sequences were derived from PBMCs from blood, sampled on the day of vaccination. The TCR was taken from a man aged 50-59 years who received an inactivated influenza vaccine. The CDR3 bases are TGCGCCAGCAGCCAAGGGCAGGGAGACTCCTACGAGCAGTACTTC. Residues: CASSQGQGDSYEQYF.